The 18 T cell receptor beta chains below all came from one sample that was sequenced in a study of cytomegalovirus exposure and HLA in healthy donors. Vbeta (60) and Jbeta (13) primers were used in the PCR. Sequenced by immunoSEQ multiplex PCR; TCRdb stores in-frame clones only, minus some. The listing records about 140,000 clones. The material sequenced was PBMCs. The receptors derive from a woman under 30 in good health and CMV-seronegative.

The genes are TRBV5-4 and TRBJ2-3, with 7 bases identical to TRBD1. CDR1 is SGHNT, CDR2 YYREEE, per germline (reference sequence). V lost 0 bases, J lost 4 bases, and 5 bases stayed unmatched. This CDR3 contains 15 residues. In DNA form, the CDR3 reads TGTGCCAGCAGCTTGGCGAGACAGGGTGCAGATACGCAGTATTTT. It codes for CASSLARQGADTQYF.

This chain's CDR3 is CASSQRDRGSTGELFF. The CDR3 DNA follows: TGCGCCAGCAGCCAAAGGGACAGGGGTTCGACCGGGGAGCTGTTTTTT. V and J are TRBV4-1 and TRBJ2-2; TRBD1 agrees at 10 bases. Trimming took 2 bases from V and 5 from J; bases not matched to a gene: 5. CDR1 and CDR2 from the germline V gene are MGHRA and YSYEKL. The CDR3 length is 16 residues.

J is TRBJ2-3 and V is TRBV30; D is uncertain. V lost 0 bases to trimming and J lost 5 bases, with 12 bases between them. Per germline, CDR1 GTSNPN and CDR2 SVGIG (reference sequence). This CDR3 region has 14 residues. The CDR3 is CAWSVEEHQDTQYF. In DNA, the CDR3 is TGTGCCTGGAGTGTTGAGGAGCATCAAGATACGCAGTATTTT.

V usage is TRBV7-8 and J usage is TRBJ1-1; D perhaps matches TRBD1 (5 bases). Per the germline V gene, CDR1 is SGHVS and CDR2 is FQNEAQ. The CDR3 sequence is 17 residues long. V was clipped by 4 bases and J by 0 bases, with 18 bases between them. CDR3 sequence: CASSYSRDAGLNTEAFF. The CDR3 region has the DNA TGTGCCAGCAGCTATTCGCGGGACGCAGGGCTGAACACTGAAGCTTTCTTT.

This sequence joins TRBV4-1 and TRBJ2-1, with D perhaps TRBD2 (5 bases). V lost 1 base and J 15 bases, leaving 16 bases between the germline ends. Germline CDR1 and CDR2: MGHRA and YSYEKL. CDR3 length: 13 residues. The CDR3 nucleotides read TGCGCCAGCAGCCAAGCCGGGAACCGAGTGGCGTTCTTC. It encodes CASSQAGNRVAFF.

The rearrangement joins TRBV11-3 to TRBJ2-1; TRBD1 matches at 9 bases. Trimming cost V 5 bases and J 6 bases; bases outside gene matches: 11. The germline gives CDR1 SGHNT, CDR2 YENEEA. The CDR3 spans 16 residues. The CDR3 DNA sequence: TGTGCCAGCAGCGAAATGAGACAGGACAGGGGCAATGAGCAGTTCTTC. It yields the protein CASSEMRQDRGNEQFF.

The gene calls are TRBV5-5 and TRBJ2-7; 8 bases align to TRBD1. In germline, CDR1 is SGHKS, CDR2 YYEKEE (reference sequence). Trimming removed 3 bases from V and 2 bases from J; junction bases left unmatched: 10. The CDR3 sequence is 16 residues long. The DNA of the CDR3 is TGTGCCAGCAGCTGGAGAACAGGACAGGGTACCTACGAGCAGTACGTC. It specifies CASSWRTGQGTYEQYV.

V is TRBV19 and J is TRBJ2-5; TRBD2 aligns across 14 bases. V trimming: 1 base; J trimming: 10 bases; junction bases outside the gene matches: 8. The length of the CDR3 is 16 residues. The germline CDR1 and CDR2 sequences are LNHDA and SQIVND (reference sequence). Written as DNA, the CDR3 is TGTGCCAGTAGTATAGGGGGGGGACTAGCGGGAGAAAACCAGTACTTC. Protein sequence: CASSIGGGLAGENQYF.

V and J are TRBV19 and TRBJ1-1; D might be TRBD1 (6 bases). The V end lost 4 bases, the J end lost 1 base, and 7 bases lay between the germline ends. Germline V lookup: CDR1 LNHDA, CDR2 SQIVND (reference sequence). The CDR3 is 13 amino acids. The CDR3 nucleotides read TGTGCCAGTAGTAGGGGACAGAACACTGAAGCTTTCTTT. Translated, it gives CASSRGQNTEAFF.

The rearrangement joins TRBV5-8 to TRBJ1-1; D is perhaps TRBD1 (5 bases). Germline V gene lookup returns CDR1 SGHTS and CDR2 YDEGEE. This CDR3 has 14 amino acids. V lost 1 base and J 3 bases, leaving 10 bases between the germline ends. For the CDR3, the DNA is TGTGCCAGCAGCTTGTTCGGGGACTACACTGAAGCTTTCTTT. It encodes CASSLFGDYTEAFF.

This rearrangement joins TRBV29-1 to TRBJ1-1; unclear D gene. Per germline, CDR1 SQVTM and CDR2 ANQGSEA. Trimming removed 7 bases from V and 1 base from J, with 13 bases in between. The CDR3 loop spans 13 amino acids. The CDR3, as DNA: TGCAGCGGTCACCTTGCAGGGAACACTGAAGCTTTCTTT. It encodes CSGHLAGNTEAFF.

The V gene is TRBV13, the J gene TRBJ2-3, with D possibly being TRBD2 (6 bases). Germline V CDR1 and CDR2: PRHDT, FYEKMQ (reference sequence). The CDR3 covers 18 residues. V was clipped by 5 bases and J by 0 bases, with 21 bases between them. The CDR3 loop is CASSREGLGGESTDTQYF. The CDR3 DNA reads as TGTGCCAGCAGCCGCGAAGGTCTGGGCGGGGAGAGCACAGATACGCAGTATTTT.

V usage is TRBV11-3 and J usage is TRBJ2-1, with 9 positions matching TRBD2. Germline assignment: CDR1 SGHNT and CDR2 YENEEA. This CDR3 contains 14 residues. The junction had 2 bases not matched to a gene; V was cut back by 2 bases and J by 6 bases. The CDR3, as DNA: TGTGCCAGCAGCTTATTAGCGGGAGTCAATGAGCAGTTCTTC. Its protein is CASSLLAGVNEQFF.

The genes are TRBV7-8 and TRBJ2-7; 10 bases are shared with TRBD1. CDR1 is SGHVS, CDR2 FQNEAQ, per germline. Losses at the gene ends were 5 bases for V and 6 bases for J; bases not matched to a gene: 13. The CDR3 consists of 16 residues. The CDR3 sequence is CASSRSGTGVVAEQYV. DNA of the CDR3: TGTGCCAGCAGCAGATCCGGGACAGGGGTTGTTGCCGAGCAGTACGTC.

The chain has TRBV7-9 and TRBJ1-2; TRBD1 aligns across 7 bases. V lost 4 bases and J lost 4; bases outside the gene matches: 12. The CDR3 is made up of 16 amino acids. From germline, CDR1 is SEHNR and CDR2 FQNEAQ (reference sequence). In DNA form, the CDR3 reads TGTGCCAGCAGCTCGTTAACCGGGACAGCTTTCTATGGCTACACCTTC. Amino acid sequence: CASSSLTGTAFYGYTF.

The chain uses TRBV7-9 and TRBJ2-1; maybe TRBD2 (5 bases). Germline assignment: CDR1 SEHNR and CDR2 FQNEAQ (reference sequence). The CDR3 has 12 amino acids. Trimming stripped 5 bases from V and 12 bases from J, with 14 bases between. CDR3 in amino acids: CASSDSRGGQFF. For the CDR3, the DNA is TGTGCCAGCAGCGATAGTCGGGGTGGGCAGTTCTTC.

V gene TRBV4-1 combines with J gene TRBJ1-4; a possible D gene is TRBD1 (5 bases). Germline-derived CDR1 and CDR2 are MGHRA and YSYEKL. The V end was cut by 6 bases, the J end by 0 bases, with 11 bases between. The CDR3 runs 15 residues. The DNA of the CDR3 is TGCGCCAGCAGGGGACTGACGGCAACTAATGAAAAACTGTTTTTT. Its translation: CASRGLTATNEKLFF.

This sequence joins TRBV19 and TRBJ1-2, with no clear D. CDR1 and CDR2 from the germline V gene are LNHDA and SQIVND (reference sequence). Between the trimmed V and J ends, which lost 2 bases and 2 bases, there was a span of 6 bases. CDR3 length: 13 amino acids. CDR3 amino acids: CASSISGNYGYTF. For the CDR3, the DNA is TGTGCCAGTAGTATATCCGGGAACTATGGCTACACCTTC.